Shown below are 17 T cell receptor beta chains from a single sample sequenced in a study of blood T cells in healthy people across ages. A second PCR, run for roughly 6 to 11 cycles, used a sample-barcoded 5' primer plus a J-beta primer mix. TCRdb re-called the 5' RACE reads through MiXCR, storing one row per CDR3 protein. The data show about 810,000 distinct CDR3 sequences, with 35% to 40% seen just once and approximately 12% held by the top ten. The sequenced sample consisted of blood. The receptors stem from a man in his late teens or twenties in good health.

This clonotype was picked up many times. The CDR3 loop reads CAILSRGTDTQYF. As DNA, the CDR3 is TGTGCCATCTTATCCAGGGGGACAGATACGCAGTATTTT. The chain couples TRBV28 to TRBJ2-3; 7 bases are shared with TRBD1. CDR3 size: 13 residues. The J segment lost 3 bases and the V segment lost 10 bases, leaving 7 bases of the junction unmatched. Per the germline V gene, CDR1 is MDHEN and CDR2 is SYDVKM.

Concerning this clonotype itself: At one of its ends the junction is not consistent with the germline gene, which may arise from a read error. The chain employs TRBV18 and TRBJ2-3; 10 positions agree with TRBD2. There are 15 residues in the CDR3. Germline assignment: CDR1 KGHSH and CDR2 LQKENI. The CDR3 reads CTSSPGLAEADTQYF. CDR3 nucleotides: TGTACCAGCTCACCCGGACTAGCGGAGGCAGATACGCAGTATTTT.

The rearrangement joins TRBV5-1 to TRBJ2-4; D perhaps matches TRBD1 (6 bases). The closer fit of TRBJ2-7 to the DNA end suggests the J call may be wrong. Germline V CDR1 and CDR2: SGHRS, YFSETQ. The CDR3 length is 16 residues. The CDR3 region is CASSSTLTGPPYEQYF. In DNA form, the CDR3 reads TGCGCCAGCAGCTCAACTTTGACAGGCCCTCCTTACGAGCAGTACTTC.

This clonotype has a count of ten or more. The chain joins TRBV12-3 or TRBV12-4 to TRBJ2-4; 7 bases are a match to TRBD2. This CDR3 has 17 amino acids. V lost 8 bases and J lost 0; bases outside the gene matches: 13. The CDR3 region is CASHPGGTLLAKNIQYF. CDR3 DNA: TGTGCCAGCCACCCGGGGGGTACTTTGCTAGCCAAAAACATTCAGTACTTC.

There are a few counts of this clonotype. The rearrangement joins TRBV15 to TRBJ2-7; a weak D match, TRBD2 (5 bases). Trimming cost V 6 bases and J 1 base, with 16 bases left between them. CDR1 and CDR2 from the germline V gene are LNHNV and YYDKDF (reference sequence). The CDR3 has 15 amino acids. The CDR3 nucleotides read TGTGCCACCAGTGGGCCGGGGTCATTGTCCTACGAGCAGTACTTC. It is translated as CATSGPGSLSYEQYF. The full variable domain, with the rest looked up from reference TRBV15 and TRBJ2-7, is DAMVIQNPRYQVTQFGKPVTLSCSQTLNHNVMYWYQQKSSQAPKLLFHYYDKDFNNEADTPDNFQSRRPNTSFCFLDIRSPGLGDTAMYLCATSGPGSLSYEQYFGPGTRLTVT.

V is TRBV24-1 and J is TRBJ1-2; D is unclear. Trimming removed 0 bases from V and 1 base from J, with 5 bases in between. Germline V lookup: CDR1 KGHDR, CDR2 SFDVKD. The CDR3 loop spans 14 amino acids. CDR3 DNA sequence: TGTGCCACCAGTGATTTGCGCAGTAACTATGGCTACACCTTC. Residues: CATSDLRSNYGYTF.

This clonotype was recorded a few times. The rearrangement links TRBV2 to TRBJ2-6; 8 bases are a match to TRBD1. CDR1 and CDR2 from the germline V gene are SNHLY and FYNNEI. The CDR3 consists of 15 residues. V lost 11 bases and J lost 2; bases outside the gene matches: 8. Written as DNA, the CDR3 is TGTGCCGGAGGACAGGGAATTACTGGGGCCAACGTCCTGACTTTC. It yields the protein CAGGQGITGANVLTF.

This clonotype was recorded many times. This chain links TRBV7-6 with TRBJ1-6, with a possible D match to TRBD1 (6 bases). Germline lookup yields CDR1 SGHVS and CDR2 FNYEAQ. V lost 1 base, J lost 8 bases, and 6 bases lay in between. The CDR3 runs 13 residues. CDR3 amino acids: CASSLEGDSPLHF. The CDR3 DNA follows: TGTGCCAGCAGCTTAGAGGGGGATTCACCCCTCCACTTT.

This clonotype was detected a few times. As DNA, the CDR3 is TGTGCCAGCAGTCTAGGACAGGGATTGGGGACTGAAGCTTTCTTT. Protein sequence: CASSLGQGLGTEAFF. This chain connects TRBV12-3 or TRBV12-4 to TRBJ1-1, with TRBD1 identical over 8 bases. V lost 5 bases and J lost 5; bases outside the gene matches: 10. The CDR3 extends over 15 amino acids.

This chain links TRBV12-3 or TRBV12-4 with TRBJ1-2; D gene ambiguous. This CDR3 comprises 12 residues. Trimming shortened V by 3 bases and J by 8 bases, and 10 bases separated the two germline ends. DNA for the CDR3: TGTGCCAGCAGTTTCAGTAACGGAGGCTACACCTTC. Translated, it gives CASSFSNGGYTF.

The chain carries TRBV15 and TRBJ1-5; D perhaps matches TRBD1 (5 bases). This CDR3 region has 17 residues. CDR1 is LNHNV, CDR2 YYDKDF, per germline (reference sequence). Between the trimmed V and J ends, which lost 0 bases and 4 bases, there was a span of 16 bases. Here the CDR3 reads CATSRERAGKANQPQHF. CDR3 nucleotides: TGTGCCACCAGCAGAGAGCGGGCAGGGAAGGCGAATCAGCCCCAGCATTTT.

Details on this clonotype: Its ends do not fully match the called genes, so a read error is possible. The chain is built from TRBV9 and TRBJ2-4, with D unresolved. The DNA end is more similar to TRBJ2-7, so the J call may be wrong. Germline V gives CDR1 SGDLS, CDR2 YYNGEE. This CDR3 contains 13 residues. Written as DNA, the CDR3 is TGTACCAGCAGCGTAGGAAATCCCGACGAGCAGTACTTC. It is translated as CTSSVGNPDEQYF.

This clonotype was observed a few times. The chain is built from TRBV20-1 and TRBJ1-5; D is ambiguous. V was cut by 6 bases and J by 3 bases, with 12 bases left in between. The CDR3 is 13 residues long. Per germline, CDR1 DFQATT and CDR2 SNEGSKA (reference sequence). The CDR3 sequence is CSALDRINQPQHF. CDR3 DNA: TGCAGTGCACTCGACCGTATCAATCAGCCCCAGCATTTT.

This clonotype has a handful of counts. This sequence joins TRBV20-1 and TRBJ1-5, with 7 positions matching TRBD1. CDR1 is DFQATT, CDR2 SNEGSKA, per germline (reference sequence). Losses at the gene ends were 5 bases for V and 3 bases for J; bases not matched to a gene: 4. CDR3 size: 13 residues. In nucleotides, the CDR3 is TGCAGTGCTTCCGACAGGGCCAATCAGCCCCAGCATTTT. It encodes CSASDRANQPQHF.

The table lists this clonotype with many counts. The chain is built from TRBV12-3 or TRBV12-4 and TRBJ1-5; the D gene is possibly TRBD1 (6 bases). V was pared by 6 bases and J by 0 bases, with 12 bases between. The CDR3 spans 15 residues. CDR3: CASSPGVYSNQPQHF. In DNA form, the CDR3 reads TGTGCCAGCAGCCCAGGGGTGTATAGCAATCAGCCCCAGCATTTT.

This clonotype was recorded at least ten times. This rearrangement joins TRBV7-2 to TRBJ1-2, with 8 positions matching TRBD1. The germline V gene has CDR1 SGHTA and CDR2 FQGNSA. Unmatched junction bases numbered 4, after V lost 5 bases and J lost 2 bases. The length of the CDR3 is 14 residues. The CDR3 region has the DNA TGTGCCAGCAGCCCTCGACAGGGGAACTATGGCTACACCTTC. Protein sequence: CASSPRQGNYGYTF.

This clonotype was seen a handful of times. The V and J genes are TRBV7-2 and TRBJ2-1, with D possibly matching TRBD2 (7 bases). CDR1 and CDR2 from the germline V gene are SGHTA and FQGNSA. The CDR3 length is 15 residues. V lost 8 bases to trimming and J lost 6 bases, with 20 bases between them. The CDR3, as DNA: TGTGCCAGCCGTGGGGGGGACACCCCTGGCAATGAGCAGTTCTTC. Translating gives CASRGGDTPGNEQFF.